This T cell receptor beta chain was captured in a study of Ad26.COV2.S vaccination and SARS-CoV-2 variants (dated by TCRdb to about 2021). Study-level background: Donors in the vaccine arm were drawn from COV1001, a multicentre, randomized, double-blind, placebo-controlled phase I-IIa trial testing Ad26.COV2.S in healthy adults. Trial participants were randomized into five groups of five, in which low-dose or high-dose Ad26.COV2.S was given once or twice, or placebo was given on both occasions. TCRbeta repertoire sequencing was used to assess the specificity and breadth of SARS-CoV-2-reactive T cell receptors after Ad26.COV2.S vaccination. The TCR-sequenced set comprised approximately 32 samples: about 19 Ad26.COV2.S vaccine recipients, 5 placebo recipients and 8 SARS-CoV-2 convalescent individuals. Ad26.COV2.S was given intramuscularly at 5x10^10 or 1x10^11 viral particles, as a single shot or as two shots 56 days apart. Blinding of investigators to trial group allocation was maintained during experiments and outcome assessment. Overall study outcomes, separate from this receptor: Spike-specific TCR breadth was higher in Ad26.COV2.S recipients than in placebo recipients (P = 0.0014). Vaccine and placebo recipients had similar non-spike TCR breadth, a finding consistent with the vaccine containing only spike. Comparing responses between vaccine doses or regimens was not something the study was powered to do. According to the authors, total T cell responses may have been underestimated by the TCR breadth and depth analyses. Substantial breadth of spike-specific CD8+ and CD4+ T cell responses was reported after vaccination.

This clone has a count of ten or more. What this receptor recognizes is not known. It has no much larger one-base neighbor in the sample; base qualities were not kept. Taken with the paper, the label for treatment or condition translates to: 15 to 20 received Ad26.COV2.S at low or high dose, single or two shots; about 5 received placebo; per-sample allocation not given. Repertoires of vaccine and placebo recipients were sequenced from samples collected on day 63 after the first injection. Cohort 1b enrolled about two dozen adults aged 18-55 years at a single site in Boston, USA, between 29 July and 7 August 2020. Ad26.COV2.S was a replication-incompetent adenovirus type 26 vector that expressed a prefusion-stabilized SARS-CoV-2 spike protein derived from the original Wuhan strain. TCRbeta CDR3 regions were sequenced with the immunoSEQ Assay. After extraction, genomic DNA underwent amplification by bias-controlled multiplex PCR, followed by high-throughput sequencing. The paper's processing steps were these. To quantify the absolute abundance of every unique TCRbeta CDR3 region, sequences were collapsed and filtered. Usable DNA was measured by amplifying reference genes present in all nucleated cells, and TCRbeta template counts were normalized to that usable DNA to estimate T cell fraction. Repertoire TCRs were annotated as SARS-CoV-2-specific by exact matching of V gene, CDR3 amino acid sequence and J gene to a known reactive TCR set. The reference SARS-CoV-2 TCR set came from MIRA and was filtered for enrichment in COVID-19-positive ImmuneCODE repertoires, removing public or cross-reactive TCRs. Drawing on the MIRA antigens, annotated TCRs were analysed further at the level of specific ORF or position within ORF. Breadth was defined as the number of annotated unique rearrangements divided by the total number of unique productive rearrangements, and depth was defined as the summed frequency of the annotated unique rearrangements. TCR breadth was compared between groups using two-sided Wilcoxon rank-sum tests. What TCRdb holds here is the immuneACCESS table cut down to in-frame rearrangements. Part of the clones is not present; checked against another copy, under half of the missing clones reflect an unresolved V gene, and the others are unexplained. The V and J calls and clone size were taken over from that table, and D and trimming were inferred from the DNA. This sample lists around 500,000 clones; 80% to 90% were detected once. The ten largest clones represent around 1.8% of the sample.

Looking up the germline V gene (reference sequence) yields CDR1 MNHEY and CDR2 SMNVEV. The CDR3 spans 18 residues, from the cysteine through the phenylalanine. Left in the record is the CDR3 DNA by itself, 54 bases read in frame from the first base. V is trimmed back by 7 bases and J by 4 bases, and the junction contains 16 bases that no gene match accounts for. This chain joins TRBV27 to TRBJ2-3; TRBD2 aligns with 11 central bases. The receptor was derived from a person aged 18-65 years who received the Ad26.COV2.S COVID-19 vaccine or a placebo. The specimen was peripheral blood, collected in a trial of Ad26.COV2.S vaccine versus placebo. The nucleotides are TGTGCCAGCAAAGGGGGGACATTCAGTAGCGGGAGGGCAGATACGCAGTATTTT. This yields the protein CASKGGTFSSGRADTQYF.